Listed below are T cell receptor beta chains from one sample, sequenced in a study of STAT5B mutations in CD4+ large granular lymphocyte leukemia. Measured with immunoSEQ multiplex PCR; TCRdb has only the in-frame clones, and not every one. The sample shows fewer than 35,000 clones, 74% of them seen only once. Sequences were obtained from CD4+ T cells from blood buffy coats. These receptors all stem from a human donor in good health. The conserved cysteine and the conserved F or W are not part of the CDR3 here. Some rows have no size entry. The others give once, few or many, or a class for an expanded clone.

size: NA; J: TRBJ1-4; V: TRBV6-1; CDR3: ASSATGTVNEKLF
size: NA; J: TRBJ2-5; V: TRBV7-9; CDR3: ASSSGLAGGPETQY
size: NA; J: TRBJ1-3; V: TRBV2; CDR3: ASIRGISGNTIY
size: few; J: TRBJ1-1; V: TRBV29-1; CDR3: SVIRTVDAF
size: few; J: TRBJ2-7; V: TRBV2; CDR3: ASRPTGSYGQY
size: once; J: TRBJ1-3; V: TRBV18; CDR3: ASSPDKGGNTIY
size: few; J: TRBJ2-2; V: TRBV6-6; CDR3: ASSSTFPGELF
size: NA; J: TRBJ1-1; V: TRBV7-8; CDR3: ASTWGRARNTEAF
size: NA; J: TRBJ2-7; V: TRBV21-1; CDR3: ASSPPYPGQGGYEQY
size: few; J: TRBJ1-3; V: TRBV7-6; CDR3: ASSASASGNTIY